Presented here are 32 T cell receptor beta chains from one specimen sequenced in a study of cytomegalovirus exposure and HLA in healthy donors. Amplification used 60 Vbeta primers and 13 Jbeta primers. TCRdb keeps only in-frame clones here, not all; method: immunoSEQ multiplex PCR. The data hold 140,000 to 150,000 clones, with approximately 83% observed a single time. Specimen: PBMCs. The receptors derive from a woman aged 40 to 50 in good health and CMV-seronegative.

V usage is TRBV5-4 and J usage is TRBJ1-1, with D perhaps TRBD1 (6 bases). V shed 0 bases and J shed 3 bases, with 15 bases lying between them. This CDR3 is 16 amino acids long. The germline V gene has CDR1 SGHNT and CDR2 YYREEE (reference sequence). The CDR3 region is CASSLGRGAEYTEAFF. DNA of the CDR3: TGTGCCAGCAGCTTGGGGCGGGGGGCAGAGTACACTGAAGCTTTCTTT.

The chain carries TRBV25-1 and TRBJ2-1; D might be TRBD1 (5 bases). V was cut by 7 bases and J by 4 bases, with 5 bases left in between. Germline values: CDR1 MGHDK, CDR2 SYGVNS. CDR3 size: 11 residues. Written as DNA, the CDR3 is TGTGCCAGCAAGGGGTACAATGAGCAGTTCTTC. Translated, it gives CASKGYNEQFF.

The rearrangement links TRBV5-1 to TRBJ2-4, with D possibly matching TRBD1 (5 bases). V was clipped by 4 bases and J by 5 bases, with 13 bases between them. The CDR3 loop spans 14 amino acids. CDR1 and CDR2 (germline): SGHRS, YFSETQ. CDR3 bases: TGCGCCAGCAGCCCGTCAGGGCTTCAAAACATTCAGTACTTC. Translated: CASSPSGLQNIQYF. Based on the CDR3 plus reference TRBV5-1 and TRBJ2-4, the full variable domain is KAGVTQTPRYLIKTRGQQVTLSCSPISGHRSVSWYQQTPGQGLQFLFEYFSETQRNKGNFPGRFSGRQFSNSRSEMNVSTLELGDSALYLCASSPSGLQNIQYFGAGTRLSVL.

The rearrangement uses TRBV6-5 and TRBJ1-4; D may be TRBD1 (6 bases). Trimming took 10 bases from V and 8 from J, leaving 20 bases between them. Germline CDR1 and CDR2: MNHEY and SVGAGI. The CDR3 extends over 14 amino acids. The CDR3 nucleotides read TGTGCCACCCGATCCCAGGGGATGCGGGAAAAACTGTTTTTT. It codes for CATRSQGMREKLFF.

The genes are TRBV5-1 and TRBJ1-1; TRBD1 matches 8 bases. J was trimmed by 2 bases and V by 1 base; bases with no gene match: 7. The CDR3 covers 16 residues. The V gene's germline CDR1 is SGHRS and CDR2 YFSETQ. CDR3 coding DNA: TGCGCCAGCAGCTTGAACAGGGGGGGGTCTAACACTGAAGCTTTCTTT. As protein: CASSLNRGGSNTEAFF.

The chain couples TRBV5-6 to TRBJ1-3; 9 bases agree with TRBD1. The germline V gene encodes CDR1 SGHDT and CDR2 YYEEEE. The CDR3 length is 15 residues. With V trimmed by 4 bases and J by 4 bases, 6 bases remained unmatched. The CDR3 DNA follows: TGTGCCAGCAGCCCGACGACAGGGGGAGGAAACACCATATATTTT. Protein: CASSPTTGGGNTIYF.

DNA for the CDR3: TGTGCCAGCAGCTTAGGTCTCGGGGGCACAGATACGCAGTATTTT. It encodes CASSLGLGGTDTQYF. The chain is built from TRBV7-9 and TRBJ2-3; a possible D gene is TRBD2 (5 bases). Trimming took off 1 base at V and 1 base at J, with 9 bases between the two ends. CDR3 length: 15 amino acids. Germline V gene lookup returns CDR1 SEHNR and CDR2 FQNEAQ (reference sequence).

The V gene is TRBV4-1, the J gene TRBJ1-2, with 7 bases that match TRBD1. J gave up 5 bases and V 3 bases, and 9 bases lay outside the gene matches. CDR1 MGHRA and CDR2 YSYEKL come from the germline V gene. CDR3 length: 15 residues. CDR3 sequence: CASSQVGQAVYGYTF. CDR3 DNA: TGCGCCAGCAGCCAGGTCGGACAGGCGGTATATGGCTACACCTTC.

The V call is TRBV25-1, the J call TRBJ1-5, with D possibly matching TRBD1 (6 bases). Trimming left V 3 bases short and J 2 bases short, with 8 bases between. The CDR3 has 14 amino acids. CDR1 and CDR2 (germline): MGHDK, SYGVNS. Here the CDR3 DNA reads TGTGCCAGCAGTGATAGACAGGGCAATCAGCCCCAGCATTTT. This gives the protein CASSDRQGNQPQHF.

The count of this clone is one. The gene calls are TRBV30 and TRBJ2-1; tentatively, D is TRBD1 (7 bases). Germline V CDR1 and CDR2: GTSNPN, SVGIG (reference sequence). Trimming took 4 bases from V and 3 from J, leaving 13 bases between them. This CDR3 has 14 residues. The CDR3: CAWTTRDSYNEQFF. The CDR3 DNA sequence: TGTGCCTGGACTACGCGGGACAGCTACAATGAGCAGTTCTTC. The entire variable domain, with the rest obtained from reference TRBV30 and TRBJ2-1, is as follows: SQTIHQWPATLVQPVGSPLSLECTVEGTSNPNLYWYRQAAGRGLQLLFYSVGIGQISSEVPQNLSASRPQDRQFILSSKKLLLSDSGFYLCAWTTRDSYNEQFFGPGTRLTVL.

The chain's CDR3 is CASSYSILPPSKAFF. The CDR3 coding sequence is TGTGCCAGCAGTTACTCGATCTTACCCCCTTCTAAGGCTTTCTTT. The chain links TRBV6-5 to TRBJ1-1; D call uncertain. The V gene's germline CDR1 is MNHEY and CDR2 SVGAGI. The CDR3 runs to 15 residues. Deletions cut 0 bases from V and 11 bases from J, with 19 bases between.

The chain joins TRBV5-1 to TRBJ1-3; 7 bases match TRBD1. CDR3 length: 18 amino acids. V lost 1 base and J lost 0; bases outside the gene matches: 10. Germline lookup yields CDR1 SGHRS and CDR2 YFSETQ. The CDR3 loop reads CASSLTAGQESSGNTIYF. Written as DNA, the CDR3 is TGCGCCAGCAGCTTGACGGCCGGACAGGAGAGCTCTGGAAACACCATATATTTT.

The rearrangement links TRBV2 to TRBJ1-5; D may be TRBD1 (5 bases). Trimming took 6 bases from V and 1 from J, leaving 13 bases between them. The CDR3 sequence is 15 residues long. Germline-derived CDR1 and CDR2 are SNHLY and FYNNEI. The CDR3 here is CASRGKSGSNQPQHF. The CDR3 DNA reads as TGTGCCAGCAGGGGGAAGTCAGGGAGCAATCAGCCCCAGCATTTT.

This sequence joins TRBV28 and TRBJ1-2, with TRBD1 as a possible D gene (5 bases). V was cut by 5 bases and J by 1 base, with 14 bases left in between. The germline V gene has CDR1 MDHEN and CDR2 SYDVKM. The CDR3 covers 15 residues. In DNA form, the CDR3 reads TGTGCCAGCAGTACCCAGGGCTGGAATAACTATGGCTACACCTTC. Protein product: CASSTQGWNNYGYTF.

The sample holds a few counts of this clone. As DNA, the CDR3 is TGTGCCAGCAGATTCGGACAGCTCTATAATTCACCCCTCCACTTT. Amino acid sequence: CASRFGQLYNSPLHF. V gene TRBV5-6 combines with J gene TRBJ1-6; TRBD1 is a possible D gene (6 bases). Trimming took off 5 bases at V and 3 bases at J, with 12 bases between the two ends. The germline V gene has CDR1 SGHDT and CDR2 YYEEEE. The length of the CDR3 is 15 residues.

Note on this clone: Sequence at one end of the junction differs from germline and may be a read error. This chain uses TRBV7-9 with TRBJ1-3, with D possibly matching TRBD1 (5 bases). In germline, CDR1 is SEHNR, CDR2 FQNEAQ (reference sequence). The CDR3 sequence is 14 residues long. The CDR3 loop is CSSSRQIGGNTIYF. The CDR3 nucleotides read TGTTCCAGCAGCCGACAGATAGGAGGAAACACCATATATTTT.

This clone has a handful of counts. The chain recombines TRBV6-6 with TRBJ1-2, with a tentative D call TRBD1 (6 bases). The germline V gene encodes CDR1 MNHNY and CDR2 SVGAGI (reference sequence). Trimming shortened V by 6 bases and J by 1 base, and 15 bases separated the two germline ends. This CDR3 is 15 amino acids long. In DNA form, the CDR3 reads TGTGCCAGCAGCCAGGGGCAAATGCTTAACTATGGCTACACCTTC. Encoded protein: CASSQGQMLNYGYTF.

The chain links TRBV30 to TRBJ2-1; 8 positions agree with TRBD2. There are 10 residues in the CDR3. V lost 7 bases, J lost 11 bases, and 4 bases stayed unmatched. Germline CDR1 GTSNPN, CDR2 SVGIG (reference sequence). CDR3 coding DNA: TGTGCCTCAATAGCGGGGAAGCAGTTCTTC. Its protein product is CASIAGKQFF.

V usage is TRBV19 and J usage is TRBJ1-2; D possibly corresponds to TRBD1 (6 bases). V lost 5 bases and J 4 bases, leaving 17 bases between the germline ends. The CDR3 consists of 15 residues. Per the germline V gene, CDR1 is LNHDA and CDR2 is SQIVND (reference sequence). The CDR3 nucleotides are TGTGCCAGTAGTCCGACCAGGGGTGCTCCCTATGGCTACACCTTC. It yields the protein CASSPTRGAPYGYTF.

This chain connects TRBV27 to TRBJ1-1; TRBD1 matches 8 bases. There are 16 residues in the CDR3. The V gene end was trimmed by 2 bases and the J gene end by 3 bases; junction bases not matched to a gene: 8. Germline values: CDR1 MNHEY, CDR2 SMNVEV (reference sequence). For the CDR3, the DNA is TGTGCCAGCAGTTTAGGGGCAGGGGGCACCTACACTGAAGCTTTCTTT. Its translation: CASSLGAGGTYTEAFF.

The chain couples TRBV5-4 to TRBJ1-2; maybe TRBD1 (5 bases). Trimming shortened V by 0 bases and J by 0 bases, and 9 bases separated the two germline ends. The CDR3 is 15 residues long. Germline lookup yields CDR1 SGHNT and CDR2 YYREEE (reference sequence). The chain's CDR3 is CASSLGGAANYGYTF. The CDR3 DNA is TGTGCCAGCAGCTTGGGTGGGGCAGCTAACTATGGCTACACCTTC.

The chain combines TRBV11-2 with TRBJ1-4; D is possibly TRBD1 (5 bases). V lost 2 bases, J lost 5 bases, and 9 bases lay in between. The CDR3 has 14 amino acids. Looked up from germline, CDR1 is SGHAT and CDR2 is FQNNGV. The chain's CDR3 is CASSLSGGNEKLFF. CDR3 coding DNA: TGTGCCAGCAGCTTAAGTGGGGGGAATGAAAAACTGTTTTTT.

V usage is TRBV11-3 and J usage is TRBJ2-1, with TRBD1 as a possible D gene (6 bases). The CDR3 consists of 16 residues. Germline CDR1 SGHNT, CDR2 YENEEA. Trimming shortened V by 5 bases and J by 6 bases, and 20 bases separated the two germline ends. The CDR3 DNA is TGTGCCAGCAGCCCTACCGGGACACCCAACAGCAATGAGCAGTTCTTC. The encoded protein is CASSPTGTPNSNEQFF.

This clone came up a few times. The rearrangement joins TRBV9 to TRBJ2-7; TRBD2 agrees at 11 bases. V was pared by 3 bases and J by 5 bases, with 10 bases of the junction left unmatched. The CDR3 totals 16 residues. CDR1 is SGDLS and CDR2 is YYNGEE in the germline V gene. The DNA for the CDR3 is TGTGCCAGCAGCGGTAGCGGGGGGGGCCTTCTCCACGAGCAGTACTTC. It yields the protein CASSGSGGGLLHEQYF.

The chain recombines TRBV7-9 with TRBJ2-3, with 11 positions matching TRBD1. There are 17 residues in the CDR3. Germline values: CDR1 SEHNR, CDR2 FQNEAQ (reference sequence). The trim removed 5 bases at V and 1 base at J, leaving 8 bases unmatched. CDR3 amino acids: CASSGQGQGGGTDTQYF. The CDR3 DNA reads as TGTGCCAGCAGCGGACAGGGACAGGGGGGGGGCACAGATACGCAGTATTTT.

The chain has TRBV29-1 and TRBJ2-3; 16 bases are shared with TRBD2. The CDR3 sequence is 17 residues long. CDR1 SQVTM and CDR2 ANQGSEA come from the germline V gene. After removal of 4 bases from V and 3 bases from J, the junction contained 7 bases not matched to a gene. The CDR3 sequence: CSVVGGLAGGKTDTQYF. The CDR3 DNA follows: TGCAGCGTTGTTGGGGGACTAGCGGGGGGGAAGACAGATACGCAGTATTTT.

V and J are TRBV6-5 and TRBJ2-5; 7 bases match TRBD2. V trimming: 5 bases; J trimming: 7 bases; junction bases outside the gene matches: 7. This CDR3 spans 13 amino acids. Germline values: CDR1 MNHEY, CDR2 SVGAGI. DNA of the CDR3: TGTGCCAGCAGTGAAGTTGGGGGGGGGACCCAGTACTTC. Translation gives CASSEVGGGTQYF.

This clone is a singleton in its sample. The rearrangement joins TRBV30 to TRBJ2-3, with D maybe TRBD2 (5 bases). This CDR3 spans 15 amino acids. Trimming stripped 4 bases from V and 0 bases from J, with 14 bases between. CDR1 GTSNPN and CDR2 SVGIG come from the germline V gene (reference sequence). The CDR3 loop reads CAWTLPGSSTDTQYF. CDR3 nucleotide sequence: TGTGCCTGGACCCTACCGGGATCTAGCACAGATACGCAGTATTTT.

This chain uses TRBV7-9 with TRBJ1-1, with 7 bases identical to TRBD1. J was trimmed by 8 bases and V by 5 bases; bases with no gene match: 8. The CDR3 extends over 13 amino acids. CDR1 SEHNR and CDR2 FQNEAQ come from the germline V gene (reference sequence). The DNA of the CDR3 is TGTGCCAGCAGCGCCAATACCAGGGGGGAAGCTTTCTTT. It codes for CASSANTRGEAFF.

This sequence joins TRBV5-6 and TRBJ2-3; 7 bases align to TRBD1. The CDR3 has 14 amino acids. Germline trimming cut 1 base from V and 4 bases from J; bases unmatched to any gene: 3. Germline values: CDR1 SGHDT, CDR2 YYEEEE. The CDR3 nucleotides read TGTGCCAGCAGCTTGTTGCAGGGGGCAGATACGCAGTATTTT. Its translation is CASSLLQGADTQYF.

The chain is built from TRBV28 and TRBJ2-1; 10 positions agree with TRBD2. The CDR3 contains 15 residues. J was trimmed by 4 bases and V by 7 bases; bases with no gene match: 7. Germline V lookup: CDR1 MDHEN, CDR2 SYDVKM. CDR3 DNA: TGTGCCAGCATATATAGCGGGGGGACTTACAATGAGCAGTTCTTC. Its protein product is CASIYSGGTYNEQFF. Together with reference TRBV28 and TRBJ2-1, the CDR3 gives the full variable domain: DVKVTQSSRYLVKRTGEKVFLECVQDMDHENMFWYRQDPGLGLRLIYFSYDVKMKEKGDIPEGYSVSREKKERFSLILESASTNQTSMYLCASIYSGGTYNEQFFGPGTRLTVL.

V and J are TRBV28 and TRBJ1-4; the D gene is possibly TRBD1 (5 bases). The CDR3 extends over 11 amino acids. V was pared by 5 bases and J by 16 bases, with 14 bases between. Germline V gives CDR1 MDHEN, CDR2 SYDVKM. The DNA of the CDR3 is TGTGCCAGCAGTCCCAACAGGCAGCGGTTTTTT. It codes for CASSPNRQRFF. The complete variable domain, with remaining parts taken from reference TRBV28 and TRBJ1-4, reads DVKVTQSSRYLVKRTGEKVFLECVQDMDHENMFWYRQDPGLGLRLIYFSYDVKMKEKGDIPEGYSVSREKKERFSLILESASTNQTSMYLCASSPNRQRFFGSGTQLSVL.